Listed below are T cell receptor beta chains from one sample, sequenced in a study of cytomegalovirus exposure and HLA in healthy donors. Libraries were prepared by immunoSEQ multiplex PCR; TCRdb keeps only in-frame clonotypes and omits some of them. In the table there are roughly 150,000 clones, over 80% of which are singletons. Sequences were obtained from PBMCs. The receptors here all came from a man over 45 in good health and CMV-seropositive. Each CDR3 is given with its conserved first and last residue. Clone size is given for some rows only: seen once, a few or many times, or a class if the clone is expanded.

CDR3 protein: CASSSGTSGNTGELFF; clone size: NA; J gene: TRBJ2-2; V gene: TRBV7-8
CDR3 protein: CASSEIVGLAGRTGELFF; clone size: once; J gene: TRBJ2-2; V gene: TRBV6-1
CDR3 protein: CASREGRPGFTEAFF; clone size: NA; J gene: TRBJ1-1; V gene: TRBV5-1
CDR3 protein: CAWDRDRGHNEQFF; clone size: few; J gene: TRBJ2-1; V gene: TRBV30
CDR3 protein: CASSGWRGNEQFF; clone size: NA; J gene: TRBJ2-1; V gene: TRBV9
CDR3 protein: CASSPTGDYGYTF; clone size: NA; J gene: TRBJ1-2; V gene: TRBV5-4
CDR3 protein: CSVVHGFSYNEQFF; clone size: NA; J gene: TRBJ2-1; V gene: TRBV29-1
CDR3 protein: CASSKPTPSSGGYEQYF; clone size: once; J gene: TRBJ2-7; V gene: TRBV13
CDR3 protein: CASSFQGRNNEQFF; clone size: NA; J gene: TRBJ2-1; V gene: TRBV28
CDR3 protein: CASSPRGSSTDTQYF; clone size: NA; J gene: TRBJ2-3; V gene: TRBV7-3
CDR3 protein: CASSTTGLHTEAFF; clone size: NA; J gene: TRBJ1-1; V gene: TRBV5-1
CDR3 protein: CASSSSTILGTGGNEQFF; clone size: NA; J gene: TRBJ2-1; V gene: TRBV7-9
CDR3 protein: CASSSRRGRGTGELFF; clone size: NA; J gene: TRBJ2-2; V gene: TRBV19
CDR3 protein: CATKQGSGGYTF; clone size: NA; J gene: TRBJ1-2; V gene: TRBV27
CDR3 protein: CASSVAWQGAGELFF; clone size: NA; J gene: TRBJ2-2; V gene: TRBV9
CDR3 protein: CAISEVFDQPQHF; clone size: NA; J gene: TRBJ1-5; V gene: TRBV10-3
CDR3 protein: CASSQTQGRNEQFF; clone size: NA; J gene: TRBJ2-1; V gene: TRBV4-1
CDR3 protein: CASSQEKGGVRANNEQFF; clone size: NA; J gene: TRBJ2-1; V gene: TRBV4-3
CDR3 protein: CASSLGGGVGNEQFF; clone size: NA; J gene: TRBJ2-1; V gene: TRBV11-2
CDR3 protein: CASSSLQGSTGNTIYF; clone size: NA; J gene: TRBJ1-3; V gene: TRBV11-2
CDR3 protein: CASGGGGQVGNTIYF; clone size: NA; J gene: TRBJ1-3; V gene: TRBV6-1
CDR3 protein: CASRQGDWDTEAFF; clone size: NA; J gene: TRBJ1-1; V gene: TRBV5-1
CDR3 protein: CASHTGTVNTEAFF; clone size: NA; J gene: TRBJ1-1; V gene: TRBV6-5
CDR3 protein: CASSHLGQGAQETQYF; clone size: NA; J gene: TRBJ2-5; V gene: TRBV21-1